This is a list of T cell receptor beta chains from one sample in a study of blood T cell repertoires in COVID-19. The assay was immunoSEQ multiplex PCR, and TCRdb's table has in-frame clones only and misses some. The table has about 400,000 clones, approximately 90% seen once. The sequenced sample was PBMCs or T cells enriched from blood (not recorded which). These receptors all stem from a woman aged 25 to 39 with acute COVID-19. The CDR3 runs from the conserved cysteine through the conserved F or W. A D gene is named only where the DNA matches it firmly. Some rows have no size entry. The others give once, few or many, or a class for an expanded clone.

>TRBV29-1|TRBJ1-2|-|-
TGCAGCGTCGAAACAGGGAAGGGTAACTATGGCTACACCTTC
CSVETGKGNYGYTF
>TRBV7-2|TRBJ2-7|-|-
TGTGCCAGCAGCTTAGGCAGGGGAATCTACGAGCAGTACTTC
CASSLGRGIYEQYF
>TRBV7-3|TRBJ1-1|-|-
TGTGCCAGCAGCAGGCTCCCGCAGGACACTGAAGCTTTCTTT
CASSRLPQDTEAFF
>TRBV7-9|TRBJ1-3|-|-
TGTGCCAGCAGCTTAGGTTTAGGAAACACCATATATTTT
CASSLGLGNTIYF
>TRBV9|TRBJ2-2|-|-
TGTGCCAGCAGCAGTTGGGCACAGGGTACCGGGGAGCTGTTTTTT
CASSSWAQGTGELFF
>TRBV14|TRBJ1-1|-|TRBD1
TGTGCCAGCAGCCAACGCGAATACCGGGACAGGCTCACTGAAGCTTTCTTT
CASSQREYRDRLTEAFF
>TRBV12-3/TRBV12-4|TRBJ1-5|-|TRBD1
TGTGCCAGCAGCCAACAGGGGAATCAGCCCCAGCATTTT
CASSQQGNQPQHF
>TRBV30|TRBJ1-5|-|TRBD1
TGTGCCTGGAGTGCTCCGGGACAGGGAGTAGGTCAGCCCCAGCATTTT
CAWSAPGQGVGQPQHF
>TRBV5-1|TRBJ2-2|-|TRBD1
TGCGCCAGCAGCTTGCCGGGACAGGGATCCGACCCTGCCGATAACACCGGGGAGCTGTTTTTT
CASSLPGQGSDPADNTGELFF
>TRBV7-9|TRBJ2-7|once|TRBD2
TGTGCCAGCAGCCCCCGGGGGGGCTACGAGCAGTACTTC
CASSPRGGYEQYF
>TRBV30|TRBJ1-1|-|-
TGTGCCTGGAGGGGGGGGCGCGGTGAAGCTTTCTTT
CAWRGGRGEAFF
>TRBV7-2|TRBJ2-5|-|TRBD1
TGTGCCAGCAGCTCGGACAGGGAAGAGACCCAGTACTTC
CASSSDREETQYF
>TRBV3-1/TRBV3-2|TRBJ1-2|-|-
TGTGCCAGCAGCCAAACATTAAGGGGTGGCTACACCTTC
CASSQTLRGGYTF
>TRBV29-1|TRBJ1-5|-|-
TGCAGCATTGGATGGGACATCAATCAGCCCCAGCATTTT
CSIGWDINQPQHF
>TRBV27|TRBJ1-2|-|-
TGTGCCAGCAGTTTTAGGGGCTTTAGCTATGGCTACACCTTC
CASSFRGFSYGYTF
>TRBV29-1|TRBJ1-2|-|TRBD1
TGCAGCGTGGGGGACAGGGTGGACTATGGCTACACCTTC
CSVGDRVDYGYTF
>TRBV6-5|TRBJ2-1|-|TRBD1
TGTGCCAGCAGCCTGACAGGGGTAGATGAGCAGTTCTTC
CASSLTGVDEQFF
>TRBV13|TRBJ1-1|few|TRBD1
TGTGCCAGCAGCTTCAATCAGAACCTGGGACAGGAAGCTTTCTTT
CASSFNQNLGQEAFF
>TRBV9|TRBJ2-7|few|TRBD2
TGTGCCAGCAGCGTAGTTGGCGGGGGGCCCTACGAGCAGTACTTC
CASSVVGGGPYEQYF
>TRBV7-9|TRBJ1-2|-|TRBD1
TGTGCCAGCAGCTTAACAGGGGAGTCTAACTATGGCTACACCTTC
CASSLTGESNYGYTF
>TRBV19|TRBJ2-7|-|-
TGTGCCAGTAGCCGCGGGTCTACCTACGAGCAGTACTTC
CASSRGSTYEQYF
>TRBV7-3|TRBJ2-2|-|-
TGTGCCAGCAGCTTAACGGGGGGTGCCGGGGAGCTGTTTTTT
CASSLTGGAGELFF